The T cell receptor beta chain under discussion was sequenced for a study of T-cell memory formation after mild COVID-19. CDR3 size: 13 residues. The V gene's germline CDR1 is KGHSH and CDR2 LQKENI. Trimming took 3 bases from V and 7 from J, leaving 9 bases between them. MiXCR, applied by TCRdb to the 5' RACE reads, yields one record per CDR3 protein. The sample contains hundreds of thousands of distinct CDR3 sequences, roughly 18% of which appear only once. The sample consisted of PBMCs or a T cell subset sorted from them (not recorded which). The sequence derives from an adult woman who had mild COVID-19 (a few samples of this study predate the infection). Cell type and time point are not known. The V gene is TRBV18, the J gene TRBJ1-4; D is undetermined. CDR3 nucleotides: TGTGCCAGCTCACCGATTGTACGTGAAAAACTGTTTTTT. The encoded protein is CASSPIVREKLFF.